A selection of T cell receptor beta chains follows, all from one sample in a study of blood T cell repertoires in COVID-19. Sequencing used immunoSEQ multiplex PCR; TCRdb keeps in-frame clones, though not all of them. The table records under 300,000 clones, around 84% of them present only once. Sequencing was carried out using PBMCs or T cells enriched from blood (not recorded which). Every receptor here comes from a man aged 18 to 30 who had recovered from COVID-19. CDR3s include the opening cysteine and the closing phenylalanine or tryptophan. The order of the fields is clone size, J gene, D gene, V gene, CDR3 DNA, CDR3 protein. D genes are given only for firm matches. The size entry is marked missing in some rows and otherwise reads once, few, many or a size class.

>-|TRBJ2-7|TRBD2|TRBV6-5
TGTGCCACCCGACCGGGACTAGCTCTTGAGCAGTACTTC
CATRPGLALEQYF
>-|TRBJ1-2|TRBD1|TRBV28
TGTGCCAGCAGTTTATCCCAGGGGGAAGGCGGCTACACCTTC
CASSLSQGEGGYTF
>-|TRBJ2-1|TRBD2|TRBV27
TGTGCCAGCAGCCATTTCGGGACTAGCGGGAGTGATGAGCAGTTCTTC
CASSHFGTSGSDEQFF
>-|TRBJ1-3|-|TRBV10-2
TGCGCCAGCAGTGATCCAGGGGCTGGAAACACCATATATTTT
CASSDPGAGNTIYF
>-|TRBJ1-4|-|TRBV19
TGTGCCAGTAGTATAGGAGGCAGCGCGGAAAAACTGTTTTTT
CASSIGGSAEKLFF
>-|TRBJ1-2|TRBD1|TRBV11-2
TGTGCCAGCAGCTTATCGACAGGGAACTATGGCTACACCTTC
CASSLSTGNYGYTF
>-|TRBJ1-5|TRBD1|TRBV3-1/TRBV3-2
TGTGCCAGCAGCCAGGGACAGTTTGGCAATCAGCCCCAGCATTTT
CASSQGQFGNQPQHF
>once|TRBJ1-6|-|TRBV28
TGTGCCAGCAGTTTAACAGGGAGCTCCTATAATTCACCCCTCCACTTT
CASSLTGSSYNSPLHF
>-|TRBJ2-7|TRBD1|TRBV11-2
TGTGCCAGCAGCGCCCGAGACAGGGGGATCTACGAGCAGTACTTC
CASSARDRGIYEQYF
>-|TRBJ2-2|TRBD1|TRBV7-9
TGTGCCAGCAGCTCGGACAGGGCGAACACCGGGGAGCTGTTTTTT
CASSSDRANTGELFF
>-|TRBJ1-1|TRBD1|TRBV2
TGTGCCAGCTCGGGACAGGGAAACACTGAAGCTTTCTTT
CASSGQGNTEAFF
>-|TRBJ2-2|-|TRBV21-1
TGTGCCACCCCGCCAGGTCCTGCCTTGTTTGTTTACGGGGAGCTGTTTTTT
CATPPGPALFVYGELFF
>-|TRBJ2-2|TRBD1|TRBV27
TGTGCCAGCAGTGGGGACAGGGGCACCGGGGAGCTGTTTTTT
CASSGDRGTGELFF
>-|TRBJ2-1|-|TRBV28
TGTGCCAGCAGCTATTTCTCTAGTACCGCTGAGCAGTTCTTC
CASSYFSSTAEQFF
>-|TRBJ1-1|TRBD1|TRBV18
TGTGCCAGCTCTCCACGCGGACAGGCCAACACTGAAGCTTTCTTT
CASSPRGQANTEAFF
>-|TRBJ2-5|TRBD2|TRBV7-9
TGTGCCAGCAGCTTAGGAGGGACTAGCGGGGGGGCCCTCCTCTCGTCCCAGTACTTC
CASSLGGTSGGALLSSQYF
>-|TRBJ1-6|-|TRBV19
TGTGCCAGCTGGGTTGGGGAAGGAGGGTCACCCCTCCACTTT
CASWVGEGGSPLHF
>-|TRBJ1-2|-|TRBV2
TGTGCCAGCAGCCCGTCAGGGATCTATGGCTACACCTTC
CASSPSGIYGYTF
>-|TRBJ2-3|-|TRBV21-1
TGTGCCAGCAGCAAAGGGGGCTGTTCTAGAGATACGCAGTATTTT
CASSKGGCSRDTQYF
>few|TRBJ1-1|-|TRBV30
TGTGCCTGTACCCGACAGAGGAACACTGAAGCTTTCTTT
CACTRQRNTEAFF
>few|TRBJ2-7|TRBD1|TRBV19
TGTGCCAGTAGTCCGCGGACAGGGGCCTCCTACGAGCAGTACTTC
CASSPRTGASYEQYF
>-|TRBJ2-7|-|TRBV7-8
TGTGCCAGCAGCTTCGGGGGATTTGGTTACGAGCAGTACTTC
CASSFGGFGYEQYF
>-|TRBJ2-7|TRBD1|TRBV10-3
TGTGCCATCACTGGACAGGGTAACAACGAGCAGTACTTC
CAITGQGNNEQYF
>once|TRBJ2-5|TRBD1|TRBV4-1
TGCGCCAGCAGCCGATCGACAGGGCAAGAGACCCAGTACTTC
CASSRSTGQETQYF
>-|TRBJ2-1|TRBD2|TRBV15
TGTGCCACCAGCTTTAGCGGGGGTTCGTACAATGAGCAGTTCTTC
CATSFSGGSYNEQFF
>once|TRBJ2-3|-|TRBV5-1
TGCGCCAGCAGCTTGAGAGCGGGCACAGATACGCAGTATTTT
CASSLRAGTDTQYF
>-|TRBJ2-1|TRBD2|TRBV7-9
TGTGCCAGCAGTGGGGGACTAGCGGGAGGGTACAATGAGCAGTTCTTC
CASSGGLAGGYNEQFF
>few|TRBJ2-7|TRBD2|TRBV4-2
TGTGCCAGCAGCCAAGAAGGGACTACCGTAATAGAGCAGTACTTC
CASSQEGTTVIEQYF
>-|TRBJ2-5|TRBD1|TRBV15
TGTGCCACCAGTGGGACAGGGGGCTCGGGAGAGACCCAGTACTTC
CATSGTGGSGETQYF
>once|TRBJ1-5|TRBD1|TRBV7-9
TGTGCCAGCAGCCCCGGGACAGTTGATCAGCCCCAGCATTTT
CASSPGTVDQPQHF
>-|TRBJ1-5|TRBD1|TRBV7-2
TGTGCCAGCAGCTCCCAGGGGGTAGGGGGCTGGCTTAATCAGCCCCAGCATTTT
CASSSQGVGGWLNQPQHF
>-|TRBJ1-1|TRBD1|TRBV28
TGTGCCAGCAGCCCGGGACAGAGGGCTTTCTTT
CASSPGQRAFF
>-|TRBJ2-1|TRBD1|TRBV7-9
TGTGCCAGCAGCGTAGCCAGACAGGGGATATACAATGAGCAGTTCTTC
CASSVARQGIYNEQFF
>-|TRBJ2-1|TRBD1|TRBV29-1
TGCAGCGTTGAATATGGCGTGGGGGGACAGGGGTACAATGAGCAGTTCTTC
CSVEYGVGGQGYNEQFF
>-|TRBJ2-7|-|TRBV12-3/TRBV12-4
TGTGCCAGCAGGTCCGGGACAACCTACGAGCAGTACTTC
CASRSGTTYEQYF
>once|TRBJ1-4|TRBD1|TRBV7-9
TGTGCCAGCAGCGCTGACAGGGGAACTAATGAAAAACTGTTTTTT
CASSADRGTNEKLFF
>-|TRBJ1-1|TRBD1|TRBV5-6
TGTGCCAGCAGCTTAAAAAAACAGGGGCCTAGAAGCACTGAAGCTTTCTTT
CASSLKKQGPRSTEAFF
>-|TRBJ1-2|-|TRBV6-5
TGTGCCAGCAGTCCCGTGGGGGCGAGTAACTATGGCTACACCTTC
CASSPVGASNYGYTF
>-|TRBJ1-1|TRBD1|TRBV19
TGTGCCAGTAGCCGGGACAGGCGGGGGACTGAAGCTTTCTTT
CASSRDRRGTEAFF
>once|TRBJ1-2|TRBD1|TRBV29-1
TGCAGCGTTGAGGGACAGGGGGGCGGCTACACCTTC
CSVEGQGGGYTF
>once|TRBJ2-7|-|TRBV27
TGTGCCAGCAGCCCCAATAGCGTCGCGGCGTACTTC
CASSPNSVAAYF
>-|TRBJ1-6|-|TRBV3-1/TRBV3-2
TGTGCCAGCAGCCAAGCGACAGCCTATAATTCACCCCTCCACTTT
CASSQATAYNSPLHF
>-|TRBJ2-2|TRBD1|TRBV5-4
TGTGCCAGCAGCCCGACAGGGGGCAACACCGGGGAGCTGTTTTTT
CASSPTGGNTGELFF
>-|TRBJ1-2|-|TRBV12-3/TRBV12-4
TGTGCCAGCAGTTTAAGGGGGGGGTATGGCTACACCTTC
CASSLRGGYGYTF
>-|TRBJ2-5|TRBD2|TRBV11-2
TGTGCCAGCAGCTTAAGGACTAGCGGGGTTCAAGAGACCCAGTACTTC
CASSLRTSGVQETQYF
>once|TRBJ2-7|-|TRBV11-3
TGTGCCAGCGAGCGAAGGGGGTTCGTACACGAGCAGTACTTC
CASERRGFVHEQYF
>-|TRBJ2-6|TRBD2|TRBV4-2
TGTGCCAGCAGCCACAAGACTAGCGGATCCGGGGCCAACGTCCTGACTTTC
CASSHKTSGSGANVLTF
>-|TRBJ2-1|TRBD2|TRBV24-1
TGTGCCACCAGTGATCCCTTGACTAGCGGGAGGGCCGGCGAATTCAATGAGCAGTTCTTC
CATSDPLTSGRAGEFNEQFF
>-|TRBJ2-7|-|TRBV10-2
TGCGCCAGCAGTGACGGGGAGTACGAGCAGTACTTC
CASSDGEYEQYF
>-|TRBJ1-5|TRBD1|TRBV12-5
TGTGCTAGTGGTTTGACGCAACAGGGGAACCAGCCCCAGCATTTT
CASGLTQQGNQPQHF
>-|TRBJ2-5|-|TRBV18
TGTGCCAGCTCTCCCGGGACTGGAAAAGAGACCCAGTACTTC
CASSPGTGKETQYF
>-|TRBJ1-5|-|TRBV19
TGTGCCAGTAGTATATCTGGGCCTGGGCGATCGCCCCAGCATTTT
CASSISGPGRSPQHF
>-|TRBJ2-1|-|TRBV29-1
TGCAGCGTTCCAGGGGGACTCGAGCAGTTCTTC
CSVPGGLEQFF
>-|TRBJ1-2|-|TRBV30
TGTACCTGGAACACCGGGATATCCGTCGGCTACACCTTC
CTWNTGISVGYTF
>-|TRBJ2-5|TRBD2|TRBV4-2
TGTGCCAGCAGCCAAGTTAGCGGGAGGGCCGGGGAGACCCAGTACTTC
CASSQVSGRAGETQYF